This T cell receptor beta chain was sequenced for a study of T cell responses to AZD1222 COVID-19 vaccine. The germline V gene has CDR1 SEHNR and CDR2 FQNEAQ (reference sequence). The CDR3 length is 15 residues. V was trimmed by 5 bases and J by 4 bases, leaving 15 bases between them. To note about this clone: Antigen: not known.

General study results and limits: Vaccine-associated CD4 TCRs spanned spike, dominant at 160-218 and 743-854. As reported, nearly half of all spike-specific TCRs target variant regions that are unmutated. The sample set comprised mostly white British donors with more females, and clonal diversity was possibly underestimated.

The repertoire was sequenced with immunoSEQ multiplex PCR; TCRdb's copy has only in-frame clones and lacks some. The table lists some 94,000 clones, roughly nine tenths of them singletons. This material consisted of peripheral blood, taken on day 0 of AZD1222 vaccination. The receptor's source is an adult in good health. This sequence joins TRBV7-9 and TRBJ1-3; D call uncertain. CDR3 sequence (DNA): TGTGCCAGCAGCCCCCGACAATTTACGGGAAACACCATATATTTT. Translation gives CASSPRQFTGNTIYF.